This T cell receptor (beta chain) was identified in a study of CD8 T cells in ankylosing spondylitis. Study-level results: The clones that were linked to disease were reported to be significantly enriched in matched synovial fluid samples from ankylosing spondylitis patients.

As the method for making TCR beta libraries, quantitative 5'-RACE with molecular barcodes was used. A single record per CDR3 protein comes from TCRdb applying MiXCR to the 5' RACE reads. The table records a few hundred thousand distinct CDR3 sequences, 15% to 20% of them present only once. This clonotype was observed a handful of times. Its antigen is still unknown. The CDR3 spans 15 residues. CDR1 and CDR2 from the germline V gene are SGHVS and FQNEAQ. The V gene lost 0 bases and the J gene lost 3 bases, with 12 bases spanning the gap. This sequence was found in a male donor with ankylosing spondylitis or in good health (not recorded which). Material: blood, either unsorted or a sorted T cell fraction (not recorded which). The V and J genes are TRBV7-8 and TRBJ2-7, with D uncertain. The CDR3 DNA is TGTGCCAGCAGCTTAGCCTTAAAGAGCCGCTACGAGCAGTACTTC. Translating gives CASSLALKSRYEQYF.